The clone carrying this T cell receptor (beta chain) came up many times. Its antigen is as yet unknown. The entry originates in a study of metastatic and nonmetastatic thyroid tumors. In the study overall: Repertoires of blood and of tissue (tumor or nodule) from malignant and benign thyroid patients were compared. Overall study findings and caveats: Reports indicated that malignant thyroid tumors showed significantly higher TCR beta diversity than benign nodules did, in blood and tumor.

Trimming pared 1 base from V and 7 bases from J, leaving 16 bases between. Germline V gene data show CDR1 as SGHVS and CDR2 as FQNEAQ. The CDR3 has 15 residues. TCRdb re-processed the PCR reads through MiXCR. The table records some 28,000 clones, 15% to 20% of them present only once. Thyroid surgery was preceded by no treatment in any patient. The chain combines TRBV7-8 with TRBJ1-2; possibly TRBD1 for D (5 bases). Sequencing was done on a sample of blood. This TCR came from a female donor with papillary thyroid cancer or a benign thyroid nodule (not recorded which). Some clones in this sample may be carry-over from other donors' samples. The CDR3 protein is CASSLGPLGGGGYTF. The DNA for the CDR3 is TGTGCCAGCAGCTTAGGGCCCCTCGGGGGGGGTGGCTACACCTTC.